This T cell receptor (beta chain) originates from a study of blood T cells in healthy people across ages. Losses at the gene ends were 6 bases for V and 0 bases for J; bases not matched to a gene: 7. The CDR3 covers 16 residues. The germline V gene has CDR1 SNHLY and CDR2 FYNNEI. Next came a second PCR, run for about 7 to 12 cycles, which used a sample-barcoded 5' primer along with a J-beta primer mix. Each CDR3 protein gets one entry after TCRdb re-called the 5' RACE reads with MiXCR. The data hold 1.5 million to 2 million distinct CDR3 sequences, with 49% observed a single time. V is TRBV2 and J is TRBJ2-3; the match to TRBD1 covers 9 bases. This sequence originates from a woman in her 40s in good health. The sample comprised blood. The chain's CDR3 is CASRGQGWPSTDTQYF. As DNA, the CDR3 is TGTGCCAGCAGGGGACAGGGCTGGCCTAGCACAGATACGCAGTATTTT. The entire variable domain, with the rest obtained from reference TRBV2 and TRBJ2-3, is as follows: EPEVTQTPSHQVTQMGQEVILRCVPISNHLYFYWYRQILGQKVEFLVSFYNNEISEKSEIFDDQFSVERPDGSNFTLKIRSTKLEDSAMYFCASRGQGWPSTDTQYFGPGTRLTVL.